This T cell receptor beta chain was sequenced for a study of OX40 agonist ivuxolimab in advanced cancers. With respect to the entire study: The costimulatory receptor OX40 (CD134) was targeted by ivuxolimab, a fully human IgG2 agonistic monoclonal antibody. Intravenous ivuxolimab was administered to patients every 2 weeks at six dose levels: 0.01, 0.1, 0.3, 1.5, 3 and 10 mg/kg. Partial responses occurred in three dose-escalation patients, of whom one had hepatocellular carcinoma and two had cutaneous melanoma. The paper reports the monotherapy dose-escalation portion (N of about 56 patients) of the phase I ivuxolimab trial. The purpose of peripheral TCRbeta sequencing was to test whether ivuxolimab changed TCR sequence diversity and led to clonal T-cell expansion. Of the roughly 53 patients in dose escalation, about 20 had hepatocellular carcinoma, some 15 had melanoma, 9 had renal cell carcinoma and 9 had head and neck cancer. Patients were allowed to have had prior anti-PD-1, anti-PD-L1 or anti-CTLA-4 therapy, and 40% of the dose-escalation patients had previously received checkpoint inhibitors. The dose-escalation cohort was roughly 87% male with a mean age of roughly 62 years, ranging from roughly 23 to 80. Broad study findings and their caveats: Which antigens the clonally expanded peripheral T cells were specific for was not determined. Low levels of normalized T-cell clonal expansion were also seen in some nonresponding patients. At doses of 0.1 to 3.0 mg/kg, clonal expansion of both CD4+ and CD8+ blood T cells was observed from baseline to week 6. On average, CD8+ T cells showed more expanded clones than CD4+ T cells after ivuxolimab. Partial responders in the 0.1-3.0 mg/kg groups had among the lowest normalized peripheral clonal expansion, especially among CD8+ T cells.

Remarks on this clone: Which antigen it targets is not known. Base qualities are not recorded, but no much larger clone differs from it by a single base.

Patients with a history of autoimmune disease or receiving systemic immunosuppression were excluded from the trial. Peripheral blood for TCR sequencing was collected from all dose cohorts at baseline, on cycle 4 day 1, and on cycle 7 day 1. Samples were obtained from an open-label, multicenter, first-in-human phase I dose-escalation trial of ivuxolimab. Adults with locally advanced or metastatic melanoma, renal cell, hepatocellular, or head and neck squamous cell carcinoma were enrolled in the trial. Before TCR sequencing, CD4+ T cells and CD8+ T cells were sorted from peripheral blood as separate populations. For sequencing of the TCRbeta CDR3 region, genomic DNA was extracted from the sorted cells. The immunoSEQ Assay was used for sequencing of TCRbeta CDR3 regions. This immuneACCESS table, as held by TCRdb, lists in-frame sequences with V and J called but not all clones. Of the missing ones, under half trace to an unresolved V gene in checked studies; the others have no known cause. The sample table shows about 83,000 clones, and under 95% are seen once. In total, the top ten clones hold under 9.5% of the sample.

Material: CD4+ or CD8+ T cells sorted from blood, obtained in a trial of the OX40 agonist ivuxolimab. This receptor was obtained from an adult with an advanced solid tumor such as melanoma, head and neck, liver or kidney cancer.

The CDR3 loop reads CASSLGGGGYNEQFF. The DNA sequence follows: TGTGCCAGCAGCTTAGGCGGCGGGGGGTACAATGAGCAGTTCTTC. In this chain, TRBV13 is recombined with TRBJ2-1, with 8 bases in between that match TRBD2. CDR1 and CDR2 (PRHDT, FYEKMQ) derive from the germline V gene (reference sequence). The junction shows trimming of 0 bases on V and 4 bases on J, and the gene matches do not reach 2 bases of it. Measured from the cysteine to the phenylalanine, the CDR3 is 15 residues long. Solely the CDR3 DNA is kept, with 45 bases framed from the first base. With all but the CDR3 taken from the reference TRBV13 and TRBJ2-1 genes, the full variable domain is: AAGVIQSPRHLIKEKRETATLKCYPIPRHDTVYWYQQGPGQDPQFLISFYEKMQSDKGSIPDRFSAQQFSDYHSELNMSSLELGDSALYFCASSLGGGGYNEQFFGPGTRLTVL.